A single sample gave rise to the 18 T cell receptor beta chains below, sequenced in a study of Ad26.COV2.S vaccination and SARS-CoV-2 variants (dated by TCRdb to the early 2020s). To prepare the library, the immunoSEQ multiplex PCR assay was applied. The source is immuneACCESS, and TCRdb retained only in-frame sequences with V and J called. Part of the clones is not carried over; for the studies checked, unresolved V genes explain less than half of this, and the remainder is unexplained. The sample data list roughly 400,000 clones, and 80% to 95% of these were observed just once. In total, the top ten clones hold more than 3.5% of the sample. The sample's treatment or condition label, decoded: around 19 received Ad26.COV2.S at low or high dose, single or two shots; five or six received placebo; per-sample allocation not given. For vaccine and placebo recipients, repertoires were sequenced using samples collected on day 63 after the first injection.

Sequenced here: peripheral blood, sampled in a trial of Ad26.COV2.S vaccine versus placebo. The receptors come from a person between 18 and 65 years old who received the Ad26.COV2.S COVID-19 vaccine or a placebo.

The chain joins TRBV11-3 to TRBJ2-5, with 8 bases aligning to TRBD1. The CDR3 is 13 amino acids. V lost 8 bases, J lost 5 bases, and 7 bases stayed unmatched. The V gene's germline CDR1 is SGHNT and CDR2 YENEEA. CDR3 sequence reads: CASYGQGEETQYF. CDR3 coding DNA: TGTGCCAGCTACGGACAGGGAGAGGAGACCCAGTACTTC.

The J gene is TRBJ1-5, the V gene TRBV30; 11 bases fit TRBD1. Germline assignment: CDR1 GTSNPN and CDR2 SVGIG (reference sequence). J gave up 6 bases and V 3 bases, and 4 bases lay outside the gene matches. This CDR3 comprises 14 residues. The CDR3 DNA is TGTGCCTGGAGCACGGGGACAGGGGGTCAGCCCCAGCATTTT. Translating gives CAWSTGTGGQPQHF.

J is TRBJ2-3 and V is TRBV7-3; TRBD2 matches 8 bases. V was pared by 5 bases and J by 4 bases, with 11 bases of the junction left unmatched. Germline-derived CDR1 and CDR2 are SGHTA and FQGTGA. The length of the CDR3 is 16 residues. CDR3 residues: CASSRVAGLTSDTQYF. The CDR3 nucleotides are TGTGCCAGCAGCCGAGTAGCGGGATTAACATCAGATACGCAGTATTTT.

Worth noting for this clone: Other DNA sequences in the same sample also yield this CDR3. The chain uses TRBV27 and TRBJ2-1, with 7 positions matching TRBD2. CDR3 length: 16 amino acids. Germline CDR1 and CDR2: MNHEY and SMNVEV (reference sequence). The junction had 4 bases not matched to a gene; V was cut back by 2 bases and J by 0 bases. Written as DNA, the CDR3 is TGTGCCAGCAGTTTAAGTGGCGGGAGCTCCTACAATGAGCAGTTCTTC. Translating gives CASSLSGGSSYNEQFF.

This sequence joins TRBV13 and TRBJ2-3; D may be TRBD2 (5 bases). This CDR3 is built from 12 residues. The V end was cut by 7 bases, the J end by 6 bases, with 11 bases between. The germline gives CDR1 PRHDT, CDR2 FYEKMQ (reference sequence). CDR3 sequence reads: CASTRRRDTQYF. Here the CDR3 DNA reads TGTGCCAGCACAAGGAGGCGCGATACGCAGTATTTT.

The gene calls are TRBV7-9 and TRBJ2-7, with D possibly matching TRBD2 (6 bases). Germline V gives CDR1 SEHNR, CDR2 FQNEAQ (reference sequence). The CDR3 contains 18 residues. V shed 0 bases and J shed 4 bases, with 22 bases lying between them. CDR3 sequence (DNA): TGTGCCAGCAGCTTAGCGAGCCGGGGGAGGCTATCGGAATACGAGCAGTACTTC. Translating gives CASSLASRGRLSEYEQYF.

The V call is TRBV19, the J call TRBJ2-6; 7 bases agree with TRBD1. Germline V gives CDR1 LNHDA, CDR2 SQIVND (reference sequence). Trimming at V came to 7 bases and at J to 2 bases, leaving 5 bases not matched to a gene. The CDR3 runs 15 residues. CDR3 nucleotide sequence: TGTGCCAGTAACCCCGACAGGGCTGGGGCCAACGTCCTGACTTTC. It encodes CASNPDRAGANVLTF.

V is TRBV7-3 and J is TRBJ2-5; D not certain. This CDR3 contains 14 residues. The ends were cut back, 3 bases at V and 7 bases at J, with 15 bases in the middle. Germline V gene sequence: CDR1 SGHTA, CDR2 FQGTGA. The CDR3 nucleotides read TGTGCCAGCAGCTTGTGGGCCCGTAGTGGGACCCAGTACTTC. This gives the protein CASSLWARSGTQYF.

Of note for this clone: The limits of the CDR3 on the DNA are not certain, so only TCRdb's listed CDR3 is given. V and J are TRBV21-1 and TRBJ2-3; TRBD1, as called in the table, went unchecked against the DNA. TRBV21-1 is a pseudogene segment. The CDR3 has 18 amino acids, counting both end residues. The CDR3 sequence: CAAYGTGPFGGGTDTQYF.

This clone was counted a single time. The V gene is TRBV6-6, the J gene TRBJ2-7; D not certain. Germline values: CDR1 MNHNY, CDR2 SVGAGI (reference sequence). This CDR3 is built from 13 residues. Trimming pared 2 bases from V and 0 bases from J, leaving 5 bases between. This chain's CDR3 is CASSYVSSYEQYF. CDR3 bases: TGTGCCAGCAGTTACGTGTCCTCCTACGAGCAGTACTTC.

As for this clone: Different DNA sequences within this sample yield the same CDR3. The gene calls are TRBV7-3 and TRBJ2-6; D gene unclear. The CDR3 extends over 15 amino acids. Germline V gene lookup returns CDR1 SGHTA and CDR2 FQGTGA. The V end lost 2 bases, the J end lost 0 bases, and 5 bases lay between the germline ends. The CDR3 region has the DNA TGTGCCAGCAGCTTATTAGCCTCTGGGGCCAACGTCCTGACTTTC. The encoded protein is CASSLLASGANVLTF.

The chain is built from TRBV6-2 or TRBV6-3 and TRBJ1-2, with a weak D call TRBD1 (5 bases). The V gene lost 2 bases and the J gene lost 7 bases, with 14 bases spanning the gap. CDR3 size: 14 residues. Germline values: CDR1 MNHEY, CDR2 SVGEGT. The CDR3 spells CASSYTPGGAGYTF. CDR3 in DNA: TGTGCCAGCAGTTACACCCCCGGGGGAGCTGGCTACACCTTC.

The chain combines TRBV9 with TRBJ1-1, with a possible D match to TRBD1 (5 bases). V lost 0 bases and J 4 bases, leaving 10 bases between the germline ends. CDR1 and CDR2 (germline): SGDLS, YYNGEE. This CDR3 has 14 amino acids. This chain's CDR3 is CASSVVGERTEAFF. In DNA form, the CDR3 reads TGTGCCAGCAGCGTAGTGGGGGAGCGCACTGAAGCTTTCTTT.

The chain uses TRBV7-2 and TRBJ2-1; 8 bases map to TRBD2. Germline CDR1 is SGHTA and CDR2 is FQGNSA. The CDR3 extends over 16 amino acids. Trimming removed 0 bases from V and 6 bases from J; junction bases left unmatched: 7. CDR3: CASSLASAGAFNEQFF. The CDR3 nucleotides are TGTGCCAGCAGCTTAGCCTCAGCGGGAGCTTTCAATGAGCAGTTCTTC. Combining the CDR3 with reference TRBV7-2 and TRBJ2-1 gives the whole variable domain GAGVSQSPSNKVTEKGKDVELRCDPISGHTALYWYRQSLGQGLEFLIYFQGNSAPDKSGLPSDRFSAERTGGSVSTLTIQRTQQEDSAVYLCASSLASAGAFNEQFFGPGTRLTVL.

The rearrangement joins TRBV27 to TRBJ2-7; TRBD1 aligns across 9 bases. The CDR3 contains 19 residues. In germline, CDR1 is MNHEY, CDR2 SMNVEV (reference sequence). The ends lost 0 bases at V and 4 bases at J; junction bases unmatched: 16. CDR3 DNA: TGTGCCAGCAGTTTATCGACCGGGACAGGGCCAAAAAGGTCTTACGAGCAGTACTTC. It translates to CASSLSTGTGPKRSYEQYF.

The rearrangement links TRBV19 to TRBJ2-3, with D possibly TRBD1 on 6 matching bases. Per germline, CDR1 LNHDA and CDR2 SQIVND (reference sequence). V dropped 9 bases and J dropped 0 bases, with 13 bases sitting between them. The CDR3 spans 14 residues. This CDR3 is CASQQGGSTDTQYF. CDR3 coding DNA: TGTGCCAGCCAACAGGGCGGGAGCACAGATACGCAGTATTTT.

The rearrangement joins TRBV29-1 to TRBJ2-7; D is unresolved. The V gene's germline CDR1 is SQVTM and CDR2 ANQGSEA. The CDR3 is 10 amino acids. With 6 bases removed from V and 5 bases from J, the gap between germline ends came to 8 bases. CDR3 loop: CSVLSDEQYF. CDR3 in DNA: TGCAGCGTGTTAAGTGACGAGCAGTACTTC.

This chain links TRBV27 with TRBJ2-3; 9 bases match TRBD1. Germline V gene lookup returns CDR1 MNHEY and CDR2 SMNVEV (reference sequence). J lost 6 bases, V lost 5 bases, and 12 bases had no gene match. The CDR3 loop spans 16 amino acids. The CDR3, as DNA: TGTGCCAGCAGTCCACTCCGACAGGGGGGTATTGATACGCAGTATTTT. Protein product: CASSPLRQGGIDTQYF.